The T cell receptor beta chain under discussion was sequenced for a study of technical replicates of blood from several donors. Germline CDR1 and CDR2: LNHDA and SQIVND (reference sequence). This CDR3 region has 16 residues. The J segment lost 4 bases and the V segment lost 5 bases, leaving 5 bases of the junction unmatched. Measured with immunoSEQ multiplex PCR; TCRdb has only the in-frame clones, and not every one. This repertoire shows 11,000 to 15,000 clones, roughly 87% found once; its top ten account for around 11%. The sequenced material came from PBMCs. J is TRBJ1-4 and V is TRBV19; 12 bases align to TRBD1. This sequence originates from a human donor in good health. The CDR3 bases are TGTGCCAGTAGTCGAGGGACAGGGGGCGTTAATGAAAAACTGTTTTTT. It yields the protein CASSRGTGGVNEKLFF.